The clone carrying this T cell receptor beta chain came up a few times. Its matching antigen is unknown. Here immunoSEQ multiplex PCR was the method, and the copy in TCRdb shows in-frame clones only, minus some. The sample shows over 50,000 clones, 70% to 90% of them seen only once. CDR1 is LNHDA and CDR2 is SQIVND in the germline V gene (reference sequence). The CDR3 totals 14 residues. Trimming took 5 bases from V and 4 from J; bases not matched to a gene: 7. These data come from a study of T cell responses to AZD1222 COVID-19 vaccine. The study's findings and limits: Vaccine-associated CD4 TCRs spanned spike, dominant at 160-218 and 743-854. White British donors predominated, females outnumbered males, and clonal diversity was possibly underestimated. The repertoires were collected only after the peak T cell response. Seropositivity was recorded at baseline in only 6 or 7 AZD1222 recipients.

V gene TRBV19 combines with J gene TRBJ1-1; TRBD1 matches 7 bases. The starting material was peripheral blood, obtained 28 days after the second AZD1222 dose. The TCR sequence derives from an adult who received the AZD1222 COVID-19 vaccine. CDR3 in amino acids: CASSRNTGATEAFF. Here the CDR3 DNA reads TGTGCCAGTAGTCGAAACACAGGGGCCACTGAAGCTTTCTTT.